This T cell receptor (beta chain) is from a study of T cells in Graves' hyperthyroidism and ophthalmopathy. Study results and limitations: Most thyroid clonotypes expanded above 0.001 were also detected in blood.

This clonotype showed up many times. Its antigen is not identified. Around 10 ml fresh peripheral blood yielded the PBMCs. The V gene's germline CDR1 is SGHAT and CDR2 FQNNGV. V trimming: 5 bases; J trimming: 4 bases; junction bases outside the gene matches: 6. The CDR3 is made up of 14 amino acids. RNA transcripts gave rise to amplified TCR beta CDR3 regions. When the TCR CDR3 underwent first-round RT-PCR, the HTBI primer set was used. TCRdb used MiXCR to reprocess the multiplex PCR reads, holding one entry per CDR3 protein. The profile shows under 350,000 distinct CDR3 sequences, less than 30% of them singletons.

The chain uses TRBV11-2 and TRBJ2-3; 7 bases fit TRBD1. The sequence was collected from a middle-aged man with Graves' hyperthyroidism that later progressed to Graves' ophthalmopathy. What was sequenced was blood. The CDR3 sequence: CASSKTGLPDTQYF. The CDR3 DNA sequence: TGTGCCAGCAGCAAGACAGGGCTACCAGATACGCAGTATTTT.